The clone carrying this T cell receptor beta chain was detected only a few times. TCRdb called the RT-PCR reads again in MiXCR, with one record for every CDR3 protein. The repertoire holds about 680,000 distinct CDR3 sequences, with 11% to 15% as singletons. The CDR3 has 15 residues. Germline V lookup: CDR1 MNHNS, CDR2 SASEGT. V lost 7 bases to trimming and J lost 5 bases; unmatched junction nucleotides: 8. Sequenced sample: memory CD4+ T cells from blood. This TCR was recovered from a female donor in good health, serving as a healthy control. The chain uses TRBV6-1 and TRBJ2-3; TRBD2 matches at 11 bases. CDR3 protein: CASTHSLAGEDTQYF. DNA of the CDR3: TGTGCCAGCACTCACTCACTAGCGGGAGAAGATACGCAGTATTTT.